This TCR beta chain was found in a study of CD8+ T cells in alopecia areata. Points from the study as a whole: Scalp clonality and expanded CD8+ clones among the top 100 showed significant decreases with tofacitinib. A single nonresponder leaves the baseline CD8+ expansion link to response uncertain. Clonality was higher in lesional than normal scalp, especially in alopecia totalis/universalis.

The treatment was: oral pan-JAK inhibitor, 5-10 mg twice daily. PBMCs were stained for CD3, CD4 and CD8, and CD4+ and CD8+ T cells were sorted. Concerning this clone itself: Its antigen is still unknown.

Trimming took 5 bases from V and 4 from J; bases not matched to a gene: 7. Germline loops: CDR1 KGHSH, CDR2 LQKENI. The CDR3 contains 15 residues. RNA, once extracted, was reverse transcribed into cDNA for use as the sequencing template. The data were produced by immunoSEQ multiplex PCR, yet TCRdb's version contains in-frame clones alone and is incomplete. This table holds around 120,000 clones, about 50% found once. The J gene is TRBJ2-5, the V gene TRBV18; 10 bases agree with TRBD1. This receptor was taken from a human donor with alopecia areata. The starting material was CD4+ T cells sorted from blood, obtained at week 4, from a patient treated with tofacitinib. The CDR3 DNA follows: TGTGCCAGCTCAACGTCCGGGACAGGGGCAGAGACCCAGTACTTC. This gives the protein CASSTSGTGAETQYF.